This T cell receptor (beta chain) originates from a study of blood T cell repertoires in COVID-19. Study overall: Sites in the United States, Italy and Spain provided acute and convalescent COVID-19 samples.

In the original workflow: Amplifying reference gene primers gave estimates of nucleated cell counts. TCRdb's table, derived via immunoSEQ multiplex PCR, lists solely in-frame clones and lacks some. That table supplies the V and J calls and clone size; D and trimming were determined from the DNA. The data show roughly 190,000 clones, with 80% to 85% seen just once and about 20% held by the top ten. The CDR3 contains 14 residues. V lost 5 bases to trimming and J lost 0 bases, with 9 bases between them. Germline lookup yields CDR1 SGHTS and CDR2 YDEGEE. The TCR comes from a human donor in a cohort sampled during active COVID-19. This sequence joins TRBV5-8 and TRBJ2-1; D might be TRBD1 (5 bases). Sequencing input: peripheral blood. In DNA, the CDR3 is TGTGCCAGCAGTCAGGGAAGCTCCTACAATGAGCAGTTCTTC. Amino acids: CASSQGSSYNEQFF.